Listed below are T cell receptor beta chains from one sample, sequenced in a study of T-cell memory formation after mild COVID-19. TCRdb fed the 5' RACE reads into MiXCR, producing one record per CDR3 protein. This sample has a few hundred thousand distinct CDR3 sequences; under 25% occur once, and the top ten carry 21%. The source material was PBMCs or a T cell subset sorted from them (not recorded which). Receptors were obtained from a man younger than 35 who had mild COVID-19 (a few samples of this study predate the infection). Cell type and time point are not known. Each CDR3 is given with its conserved first and last residue. The D gene is left open where the match is weak. The size field is filled for only some rows; it gives once, few, many or a size class.

j_gene	d_gene	v_gene	abundance	CDR3nt	CDR3aa
TRBJ2-3	TRBD1	TRBV9	few	TGTGCCAGCAGCGTTTGGACAGGGGGCACAGATACGCAGTATTTT	CASSVWTGGTDTQYF
TRBJ1-5	NA	TRBV11-2	NA	TGTGCCAGCAGCTCGGGGGGGGCGAGTTATCAGCCCCAGCATTTT	CASSSGGASYQPQHF
TRBJ2-5	NA	TRBV18	many	TGTGCCAGCTCACCACCAGGGGAAGAGACCCAGTACTTC	CASSPPGEETQYF
TRBJ2-1	TRBD2	TRBV7-6	NA	TGTGCCAGCAGCTTAGAAATCCCCGGCGGGGGGGCCGGCAATGAGCAGTTCTTC	CASSLEIPGGGAGNEQFF
TRBJ1-1	NA	TRBV7-9	few	TGTGCCAGCAGCTTAGCGATAGGACAGAACACTGAAGCTTTCTTT	CASSLAIGQNTEAFF
TRBJ2-5	NA	TRBV6-5	NA	TGTGCCAGCAGTTACCGGACAGATCAAGAGACCCAGTACTTC	CASSYRTDQETQYF
TRBJ2-2	NA	TRBV7-9	few	TGTGCTAGTCGGACAGCCACCGGGGAGCTGTTTTTT	CASRTATGELFF
TRBJ1-2	NA	TRBV5-1	many	TGCGCCAGCAGCTTGGAGAGCCCTAACTATGGCTACACCTTC	CASSLESPNYGYTF
TRBJ1-1	TRBD1	TRBV6-1	few	TGTGCCAGCAGTGACTTCGACAGGGGAGCTTTCTTT	CASSDFDRGAFF
TRBJ1-6	NA	TRBV6-2/TRBV6-3	NA	TGTGCCAGCAGTTACTTCAGTGGGCGCAATTCACCCCTCCACTTT	CASSYFSGRNSPLHF
TRBJ2-3	NA	TRBV5-5	NA	TGTGCCAGCCATATCTTCGGGGATTCAGATACGCAGTATTTT	CASHIFGDSDTQYF
TRBJ1-6	NA	TRBV25-1	NA	TGTGCCAGCAGTGACTACAGGGAGTATTCACCCCTCCACTTT	CASSDYREYSPLHF
TRBJ1-1	TRBD1	TRBV5-1	few	TGCGCCAGCAGCTTTGGTCAGGGGGACACTGAAGCTTTCTTT	CASSFGQGDTEAFF
TRBJ1-5	NA	TRBV28	few	TGTGCCAGCGCTGCAGGGAATCAGCCCCAGCATTTT	CASAAGNQPQHF
TRBJ1-2	TRBD1	TRBV11-2	NA	TGTGCCAGCAGCTCCAACCCGGACAGGGAGAAGGTGTATGGCTACACCTTC	CASSSNPDREKVYGYTF
TRBJ2-5	NA	TRBV13	few	TGTGCCAGCAGCTTAGTAGATGGGGGGCGTCACGAGACCCAGTACTTC	CASSLVDGGRHETQYF
TRBJ1-1	NA	TRBV7-9	few	TGTGCCAGCAGCTTGGATACACAAACTGAAGCTTTCTTT	CASSLDTQTEAFF
TRBJ1-1	TRBD1	TRBV12-3/TRBV12-4	few	TGTGCCACCCTCAGGTGGGACAGTGGCCCCAACACTGAAGCTTTCTTT	CATLRWDSGPNTEAFF
TRBJ2-7	NA	TRBV21-1	NA	TGTGCCAGCAGCAAACGCCAGGGGGCAAGGATCTACGAGCAGTACTTC	CASSKRQGARIYEQYF
TRBJ2-3	NA	TRBV12-3/TRBV12-4	NA	TGTGCCACCATCCTGGGGGGGGCGACAGATACGCAGTATTTT	CATILGGATDTQYF